What follows is one TCR beta chain and its context. The antigen is not known. The entry originates in a study of cytomegalovirus exposure and HLA in healthy donors. Overall study results and limits: Later on, analysis showed that most CMV-associated TCR beta chains appeared to be HLA-restricted. There was a cluster of highly shared sequence variants that was likely a sequencing artifact. Later genetic work tied a missense DCLRE1C variant to beta-chain V and J trimming. There were reportedly fewer N-insertions in an Asian-associated ancestry cluster than the approximately 670-donor mean, in a later analysis.

Looked up from germline, CDR1 is SGHDT and CDR2 is YYEEEE. V dropped 4 bases and J dropped 7; count of bases not matched to a gene: 14. CDR3 length: 17 residues. Primers included in the PCR were 60 Vbeta and 13 Jbeta primers. Only in-frame clones appear in the TCRdb table, and some are missing; sequencing was by immunoSEQ multiplex PCR. This sample carries 120,000 to 150,000 clones, 80% to 90% of them seen once, and the ten largest clones take roughly 4%. The sample consisted of PBMCs. This TCR came from a woman in her thirties or forties in good health and CMV-seropositive. The V call is TRBV5-6, the J call TRBJ2-7; 13 bases match TRBD2. CDR3: CASSELAGGRIREEQYF. CDR3 nucleotide sequence: TGTGCCAGCAGCGAACTAGCGGGAGGGCGAATAAGGGAGGAGCAGTACTTC.